The 30 T cell receptor beta chains below were found in one sample sequenced in a study of beta chain features in type 1 diabetes. Findings of the study overall: Type 1 diabetes patients had TCRB CDR3s that were shorter (moderately but significantly so) in all four CD4+ subsets.

Their antigens are not known. The study reverse transcribed the entire isolated RNA, so it sequenced expressed TCRB transcripts. TCRdb keeps only in-frame clones here, not all; method: immunoSEQ multiplex PCR. Here the sample spans roughly 290,000 clones, 15% being singletons. Specimen: naive CD4+ T cells from blood. These receptors all stem from a man younger than 35 with type 1 diabetes.

The chain joins TRBV6-4 to TRBJ2-1; tentatively, D is TRBD1 (6 bases). V gave up 6 bases and J gave up 10 bases, with 19 bases separating them. Germline CDR1 reads MRHNA; CDR2 reads SNTAGT. The CDR3 sequence is 14 residues long. The CDR3: CASRPPYRVGEQFF. CDR3 coding DNA: TGTGCCAGCAGGCCCCCTTACAGGGTGGGCGAGCAGTTCTTC.

This clone appeared a few times. The chain uses TRBV27 and TRBJ2-7; no reliable D call. The CDR3 length is 14 residues. The germline V gene has CDR1 MNHEY and CDR2 SMNVEV (reference sequence). Trimming pared 6 bases from V and 0 bases from J, leaving 12 bases between. In DNA form, the CDR3 reads TGTGCCAGCAGCCTAAGGCCTAGCTCCTACGAGCAGTACTTC. Its protein is CASSLRPSSYEQYF.

The sample holds a few counts of this clone. The J gene is TRBJ2-2, the V gene TRBV2, with D tentatively TRBD1 (6 bases). V was trimmed by 4 bases and J by 8 bases, leaving 11 bases between them. CDR3 length: 13 residues. Germline CDR1 and CDR2: SNHLY and FYNNEI. CDR3 amino acids: CASSVWGQGELFF. CDR3 nucleotide sequence: TGTGCCAGCAGTGTTTGGGGGCAAGGGGAGCTGTTTTTT. Combining the CDR3 with reference TRBV2 and TRBJ2-2 gives the whole variable domain EPEVTQTPSHQVTQMGQEVILRCVPISNHLYFYWYRQILGQKVEFLVSFYNNEISEKSEIFDDQFSVERPDGSNFTLKIRSTKLEDSAMYFCASSVWGQGELFFGEGSRLTVL.

This chain links TRBV5-8 with TRBJ1-1; 7 bases line up with TRBD1. CDR3 length: 13 residues. Germline loops: CDR1 SGHTS, CDR2 YDEGEE. The trim removed 1 base at V and 5 bases at J, leaving 2 bases unmatched. CDR3: CASSLPGGTEAFF. The CDR3 DNA sequence: TGTGCCAGCAGCTTGCCAGGGGGGACTGAAGCTTTCTTT.

The chain employs TRBV7-2 and TRBJ1-1; the D gene is possibly TRBD1 (5 bases). This CDR3 contains 13 residues. Germline V gene lookup returns CDR1 SGHTA and CDR2 FQGNSA. V was cut by 5 bases and J by 8 bases, with 15 bases left in between. Written as DNA, the CDR3 is TGTGCCAGCAGCCCCCCGGCAGGGTTCGAAGCTTTCTTT. Translating it yields CASSPPAGFEAFF.

The chain links TRBV30 to TRBJ2-5; D is unclear. V was clipped by 7 bases and J by 2 bases, with 11 bases between them. The CDR3 length is 12 residues. Germline CDR1 and CDR2: GTSNPN and SVGIG (reference sequence). The CDR3 DNA reads as TGTGCCTCCCGACACAATCAAGAGACCCAGTACTTC. The encoded protein is CASRHNQETQYF.

The CDR3 region is CASRLDSWANVLTF. CDR3 in DNA: TGTGCCAGCAGACTGGACAGTTGGGCCAACGTCCTGACTTTC. V is TRBV28 and J is TRBJ2-6, with D perhaps matching TRBD1 (6 bases). The V gene's germline CDR1 is MDHEN and CDR2 SYDVKM. V was cut by 6 bases and J by 5 bases, with 11 bases left in between. The CDR3 extends over 14 amino acids.

This clone was picked up a small number of times. This chain joins TRBV5-1 and TRBJ2-6; no firm D call. This CDR3 contains 16 residues. Germline values: CDR1 SGHRS, CDR2 YFSETQ. The V and J ends lost 3 bases and 1 base respectively, with 11 bases between them. CDR3 protein: CASSSIPISGANVLTF. The DNA for the CDR3 is TGCGCCAGCAGCTCCATTCCTATTTCTGGGGCCAACGTCCTGACTTTC.

This clone has just a few counts. The chain is built from TRBV27 and TRBJ2-7; D possibly corresponds to TRBD2 (6 bases). This CDR3 has 14 residues. V shed 4 bases and J shed 3 bases, with 13 bases lying between them. The germline V gene has CDR1 MNHEY and CDR2 SMNVEV (reference sequence). CDR3 sequence (DNA): TGTGCCAGCAGTTACCTCGGGGGAGGCTACGAGCAGTACTTC. This gives the protein CASSYLGGGYEQYF.

V usage is TRBV30 and J usage is TRBJ2-5, with D possibly being TRBD1 (5 bases). The CDR3 totals 14 residues. CDR1 and CDR2 from the germline V gene are GTSNPN and SVGIG (reference sequence). V was pared by 0 bases and J by 4 bases, with 12 bases between. CDR3 nucleotide sequence: TGTGCCTGGAGTGTAGGGGTATTCGGAGAGACCCAGTACTTC. Its protein product is CAWSVGVFGETQYF.

The chain carries TRBV12-5 and TRBJ1-1, with TRBD1 as a possible D gene (5 bases). V lost 7 bases, J lost 5 bases, and 14 bases lay in between. The CDR3 consists of 13 residues. The germline V gene has CDR1 LGHNT and CDR2 FRNRAP. The CDR3 region has the DNA TGTGCTAGTGCAGGGTTCGGGAGGACTGAAGCTTTCTTT. Residues: CASAGFGRTEAFF.

This CDR3 is CASSPGQGHNQPQHF. The CDR3 DNA follows: TGTGCCAGTAGTCCGGGACAGGGCCACAATCAGCCCCAGCATTTT. The rearrangement joins TRBV19 to TRBJ1-5, with TRBD1 matching 9 bases. Germline V CDR1 and CDR2: LNHDA, SQIVND (reference sequence). There are 15 residues in the CDR3. V shed 5 bases and J 3 bases; nucleotides not matched to a gene: 5.

This clone was seen a few times. The J gene is TRBJ2-5, the V gene TRBV7-2; TRBD2 aligns across 12 bases. Germline values: CDR1 SGHTA, CDR2 FQGNSA. With 5 bases clipped from V and 1 base from J, the junction kept 5 bases outside the gene matches. The CDR3 is made up of 16 amino acids. CDR3 residues: CASSPASGGAQETQYF. Written as DNA, the CDR3 is TGTGCCAGCAGCCCCGCTAGCGGGGGGGCCCAAGAGACCCAGTACTTC.

This rearrangement joins TRBV29-1 to TRBJ1-2; 9 nucleotides agree with TRBD1. Looked up from germline, CDR1 is SQVTM and CDR2 is ANQGSEA. This CDR3 spans 13 amino acids. Germline trimming cut 5 bases from V and 8 bases from J; bases unmatched to any gene: 9. This CDR3 is CSVSPGTGFGYTF. CDR3 DNA sequence: TGCAGCGTTAGCCCCGGGACAGGGTTCGGCTACACCTTC.

This clone has just a few counts. V and J are TRBV15 and TRBJ2-1; 15 bases match TRBD2. The CDR3 loop spans 16 amino acids. Per germline, CDR1 LNHNV and CDR2 YYDKDF (reference sequence). V shed 5 bases, J shed 7 bases, and the junction held 6 bases outside the gene matches. CDR3 protein: CATSWTSGGASNEQFF. The CDR3, as DNA: TGTGCCACCAGCTGGACTAGCGGGGGGGCCAGTAATGAGCAGTTCTTC.

This chain joins TRBV10-2 and TRBJ2-5; 8 positions match TRBD2. This CDR3 comprises 14 residues. The junction had 6 bases not matched to a gene; V was cut back by 4 bases and J by 5 bases. Germline V lookup: CDR1 WSHSY, CDR2 SAAADI. The CDR3 loop reads CASSAPGGAETQYF. The DNA of the CDR3 is TGCGCCAGCAGTGCCCCGGGGGGGGCTGAGACCCAGTACTTC.

There are a few counts of this clone. This sequence joins TRBV7-2 and TRBJ2-1; the D gene is possibly TRBD2 (6 bases). Germline assignment: CDR1 SGHTA and CDR2 FQGNSA. The CDR3 is 14 amino acids. V was pared by 3 bases and J by 7 bases, with 13 bases between. The CDR3 loop is CASSFLRESNEQFF. The CDR3 nucleotides read TGTGCCAGCAGCTTCCTACGGGAGTCGAATGAGCAGTTCTTC. The full variable domain, completed using reference TRBV7-2 and TRBJ2-1, is GAGVSQSPSNKVTEKGKDVELRCDPISGHTALYWYRQSLGQGLEFLIYFQGNSAPDKSGLPSDRFSAERTGGSVSTLTIQRTQQEDSAVYLCASSFLRESNEQFFGPGTRLTVL.

V usage is TRBV11-2 and J usage is TRBJ1-4; possible D gene TRBD1, 5 bases. Trimming pared 5 bases from V and 3 bases from J, leaving 13 bases between. The CDR3 sequence is 15 residues long. Germline CDR1 and CDR2: SGHAT and FQNNGV. The CDR3 loop reads CASSRRGGANEKLFF. DNA of the CDR3: TGTGCCAGCAGCCGGAGGGGCGGCGCTAATGAAAAACTGTTTTTT.

The rearrangement links TRBV11-2 to TRBJ2-7, with D possibly being TRBD1 (6 bases). V was clipped by 5 bases and J by 5 bases, with 19 bases between them. The CDR3 contains 15 residues. CDR1 is SGHAT and CDR2 is FQNNGV in the germline V gene. CDR3 bases: TGTGCCAGCAGCCCTGGGCCAGGGGAAATCCACGAGCAGTACTTC. Amino acids: CASSPGPGEIHEQYF.

This clone was found a few times. This chain joins TRBV11-2 and TRBJ1-1; weak D call: TRBD1 (5 bases). This CDR3 is built from 16 residues. Trimming removed 1 base at V and 6 bases at J, with 18 bases between. Germline V gene data show CDR1 as SGHAT and CDR2 as FQNNGV. The CDR3 spells CASSLVRKGSKSEAFF. CDR3 nucleotides: TGTGCCAGCAGCTTAGTGAGGAAGGGGTCAAAATCTGAAGCTTTCTTT.

The chain joins TRBV7-2 to TRBJ2-5; TRBD2 matches at 13 bases. The CDR3 covers 17 residues. Germline V CDR1 and CDR2: SGHTA, FQGNSA. V was clipped by 5 bases and J by 3 bases; unmatched bases: 9. The CDR3 spells CASSPSVTSGGKETQYF. In DNA, the CDR3 is TGTGCCAGCAGCCCCTCGGTGACTAGCGGGGGGAAAGAGACCCAGTACTTC.

There are a few counts of this clone. The chain employs TRBV5-4 and TRBJ2-3, with 7 bases lining up with TRBD2. Trimming at V came to 2 bases and at J to 2 bases, leaving 8 bases not matched to a gene. Looked up from germline, CDR1 is SGHNT and CDR2 is YYREEE (reference sequence). The CDR3 contains 16 residues. The CDR3 DNA reads TGTGCCAGCAGCTTCGGGGGGTCCCCTTTCACAGATACGCAGTATTTT. Amino acid sequence: CASSFGGSPFTDTQYF.

This chain joins TRBV14 and TRBJ2-1; 9 bases fit TRBD1. The CDR3 spans 16 residues. CDR1 SGHDN and CDR2 FVKESK come from the germline V gene. J lost 6 bases, V lost 4 bases, and 10 bases had no gene match. This CDR3 reads CASSLEGQGRSNEQFF. CDR3 DNA: TGTGCCAGCAGCCTGGAGGGACAGGGACGTAGCAATGAGCAGTTCTTC. Complete variable domain (other parts from reference TRBV14 and TRBJ2-1): EAGVTQFPSHSVIEKGQTVTLRCDPISGHDNLYWYRRVMGKEIKFLLHFVKESKQDESGMPNNRFLAERTGGTYSTLKVQPAELEDSGVYFCASSLEGQGRSNEQFFGPGTRLTVL.

V gene TRBV4-1 combines with J gene TRBJ2-1; TRBD2 agrees at 9 bases. The germline CDR1 and CDR2 sequences are MGHRA and YSYEKL. The ends lost 0 bases at V and 5 bases at J; junction bases unmatched: 11. CDR3 length equals 18 residues. The DNA of the CDR3 is TGCGCCAGCAGCCAAGATCCATCGGGACTAGCTTTAAACAATGAGCAGTTCTTC. Protein: CASSQDPSGLALNNEQFF.

The CDR3, as DNA: TGTGCCAGCAGGCCACCGGGACAGGATTCGGCTTTCTTT. Residues: CASRPPGQDSAFF. V is TRBV6-5 and J is TRBJ1-1; 8 positions match TRBD1. This CDR3 has 13 amino acids. Germline-derived CDR1 and CDR2 are MNHEY and SVGAGI. V lost 6 bases and J lost 11; bases outside the gene matches: 11.

V gene TRBV5-1 combines with J gene TRBJ1-1; D perhaps matches TRBD1 (6 bases). From germline, CDR1 is SGHRS and CDR2 YFSETQ. The CDR3 is 15 amino acids. V dropped 4 bases and J dropped 2 bases, with 15 bases sitting between them. The CDR3 DNA follows: TGCGCCAGCAGCGTGGGGGGCCTAAGAAACACTGAAGCTTTCTTT. It codes for CASSVGGLRNTEAFF.

This clone was picked up a small number of times. This sequence joins TRBV6-1 and TRBJ2-5; the match to TRBD2 covers 7 bases. V dropped 4 bases and J dropped 8; count of bases not matched to a gene: 7. From germline, CDR1 is MNHNS and CDR2 SASEGT. This CDR3 contains 13 residues. The CDR3 spells CASSGEGRRTQYF. The CDR3 bases are TGTGCCAGCAGTGGGGAGGGACGGAGAACCCAGTACTTC.

The chain carries TRBV5-4 and TRBJ1-4; 9 bases map to TRBD1. The CDR3 consists of 15 residues. The V gene's germline CDR1 is SGHNT and CDR2 YYREEE (reference sequence). V lost 4 bases, J lost 8 bases, and 9 bases stayed unmatched. CDR3 nucleotides: TGTGCCAGCAGCGAGGCCGGGACAGGGAAGGAAAAACTGTTTTTT. Its protein is CASSEAGTGKEKLFF.

The CDR3 sequence: CASSLGRGTGGGSPLHF. In nucleotides, the CDR3 is TGTGCCAGCAGCTTAGGTCGGGGGACAGGGGGCGGCTCACCCCTCCACTTT. V is TRBV7-2 and J is TRBJ1-6; TRBD1 matches at 12 bases. Germline V gives CDR1 SGHTA, CDR2 FQGNSA. With V trimmed by 1 base and J by 10 bases, 8 bases remained unmatched. This CDR3 comprises 17 residues.

This clone was found a few times. The chain links TRBV6-4 to TRBJ2-1, with 8 positions matching TRBD2. V lost 2 bases, J lost 9 bases, and 6 bases stayed unmatched. The CDR3 extends over 14 amino acids. Germline CDR1 MRHNA, CDR2 SNTAGT. CDR3 in amino acids: CASSDVGAGGEQFF. In DNA form, the CDR3 reads TGTGCCAGCAGTGACGTTGGGGCGGGGGGTGAGCAGTTCTTC.